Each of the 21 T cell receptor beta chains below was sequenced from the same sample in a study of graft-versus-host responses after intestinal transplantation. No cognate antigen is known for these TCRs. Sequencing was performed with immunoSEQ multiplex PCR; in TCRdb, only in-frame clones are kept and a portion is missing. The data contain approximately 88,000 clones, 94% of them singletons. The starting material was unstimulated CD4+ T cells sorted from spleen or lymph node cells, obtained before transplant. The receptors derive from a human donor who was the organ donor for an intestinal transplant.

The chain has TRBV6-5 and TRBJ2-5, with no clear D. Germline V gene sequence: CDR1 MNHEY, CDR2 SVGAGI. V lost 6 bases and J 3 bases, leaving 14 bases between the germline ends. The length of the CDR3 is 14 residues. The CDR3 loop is CASRNRVLEETQYF. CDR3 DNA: TGTGCCAGCAGAAACCGGGTCCTCGAAGAGACCCAGTACTTC.

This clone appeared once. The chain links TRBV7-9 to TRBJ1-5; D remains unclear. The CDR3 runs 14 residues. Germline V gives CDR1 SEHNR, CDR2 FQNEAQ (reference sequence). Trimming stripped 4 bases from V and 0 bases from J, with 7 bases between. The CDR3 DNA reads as TGTGCCAGCAGCTCTTCAGATAGCAATCAGCCCCAGCATTTT. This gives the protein CASSSSDSNQPQHF. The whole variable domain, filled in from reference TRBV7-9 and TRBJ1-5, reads DTGVSQNPRHKITKRGQNVTFRCDPISEHNRLYWYRQTLGQGPEFLTYFQNEAQLEKSRLLSDRFSAERPKGSFSTLEIQRTEQGDSAMYLCASSSSDSNQPQHFGDGTRLSIL.

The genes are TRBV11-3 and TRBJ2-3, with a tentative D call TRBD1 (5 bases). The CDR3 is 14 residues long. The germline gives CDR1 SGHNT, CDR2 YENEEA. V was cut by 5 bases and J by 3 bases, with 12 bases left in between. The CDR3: CASSRQGTTDTQYF. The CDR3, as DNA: TGTGCCAGCAGCCGCCAGGGCACAACAGATACGCAGTATTTT.

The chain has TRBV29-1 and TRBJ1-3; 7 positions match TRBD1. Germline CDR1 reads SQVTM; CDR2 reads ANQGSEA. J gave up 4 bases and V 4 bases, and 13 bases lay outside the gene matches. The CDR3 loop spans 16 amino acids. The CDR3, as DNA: TGCAGCGTTGTTAAACAGGGGTTGTTGTACGGAAACACCATATATTTT. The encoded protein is CSVVKQGLLYGNTIYF.

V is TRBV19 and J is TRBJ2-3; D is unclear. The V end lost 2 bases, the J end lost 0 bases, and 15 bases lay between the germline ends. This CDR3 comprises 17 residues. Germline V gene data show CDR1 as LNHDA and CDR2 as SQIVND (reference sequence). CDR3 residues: CASSITAFVASTDTQYF. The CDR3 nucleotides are TGTGCCAGTAGTATAACCGCCTTTGTGGCTAGCACAGATACGCAGTATTTT.

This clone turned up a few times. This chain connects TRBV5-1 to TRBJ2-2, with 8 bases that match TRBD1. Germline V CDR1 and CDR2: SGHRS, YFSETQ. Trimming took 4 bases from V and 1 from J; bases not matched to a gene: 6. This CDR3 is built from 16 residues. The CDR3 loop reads CASSPPGTGNTGELFF. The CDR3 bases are TGCGCCAGCAGCCCCCCCGGGACAGGGAACACCGGGGAGCTGTTTTTT.

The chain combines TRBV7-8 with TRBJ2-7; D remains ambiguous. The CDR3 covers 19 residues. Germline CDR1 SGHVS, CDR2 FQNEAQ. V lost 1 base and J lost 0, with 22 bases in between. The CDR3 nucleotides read TGTGCCAGCAGCTTAGTCGGGTTCGCTACCGTGGCGGTCTCCTACGAGCAGTACTTC. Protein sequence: CASSLVGFATVAVSYEQYF.

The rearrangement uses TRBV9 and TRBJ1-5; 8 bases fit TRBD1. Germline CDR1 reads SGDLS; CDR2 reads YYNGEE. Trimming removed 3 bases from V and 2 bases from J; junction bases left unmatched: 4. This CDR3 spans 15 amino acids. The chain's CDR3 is CASSGQGLGNQPQHF. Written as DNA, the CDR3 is TGTGCCAGCAGCGGACAGGGGCTGGGCAATCAGCCCCAGCATTTT.

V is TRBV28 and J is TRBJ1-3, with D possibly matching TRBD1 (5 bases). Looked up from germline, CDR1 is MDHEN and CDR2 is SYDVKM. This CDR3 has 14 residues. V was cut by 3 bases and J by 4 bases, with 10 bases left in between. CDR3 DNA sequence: TGTGCCAGCAGTTTTGGGGCCGCGGGAAACACCATATATTTT. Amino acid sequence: CASSFGAAGNTIYF.

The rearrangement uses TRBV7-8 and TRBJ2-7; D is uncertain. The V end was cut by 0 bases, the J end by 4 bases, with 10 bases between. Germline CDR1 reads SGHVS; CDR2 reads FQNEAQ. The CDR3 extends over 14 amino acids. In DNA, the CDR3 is TGTGCCAGCAGCTTAGCTGGTCCTCGATACGAGCAGTACTTC. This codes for CASSLAGPRYEQYF.

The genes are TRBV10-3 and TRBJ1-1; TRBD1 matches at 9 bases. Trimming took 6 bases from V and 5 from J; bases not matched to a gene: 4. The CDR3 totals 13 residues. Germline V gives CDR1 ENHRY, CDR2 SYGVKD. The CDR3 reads CAIRGQGETEAFF. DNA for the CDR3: TGTGCCATCAGGGGACAGGGAGAGACTGAAGCTTTCTTT.

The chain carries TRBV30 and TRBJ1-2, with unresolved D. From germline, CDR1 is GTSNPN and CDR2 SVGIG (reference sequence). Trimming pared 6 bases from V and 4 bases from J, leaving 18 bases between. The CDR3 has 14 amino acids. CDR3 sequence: CACPTGRTRYGYTF. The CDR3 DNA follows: TGTGCCTGCCCTACGGGCAGGACGCGCTATGGCTACACCTTC.

The CDR3 DNA sequence: TGTGCCAGCAGCCAAGTCGCTGGGGACCACAATCAGCCCCAGCATTTT. It encodes CASSQVAGDHNQPQHF. The V and J genes are TRBV4-2 and TRBJ1-5, with D possibly being TRBD1 (5 bases). Per the germline V gene, CDR1 is LGHNA and CDR2 is YNFKEQ. The CDR3 consists of 16 residues. V was shortened by 1 base and J by 3 bases, with 13 bases between the two germline ends.

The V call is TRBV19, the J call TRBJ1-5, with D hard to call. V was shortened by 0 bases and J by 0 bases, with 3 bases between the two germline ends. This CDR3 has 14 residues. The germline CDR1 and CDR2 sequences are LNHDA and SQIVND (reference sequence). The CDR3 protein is CASSIDHSNQPQHF. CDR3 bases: TGTGCCAGTAGTATAGATCATAGCAATCAGCCCCAGCATTTT.

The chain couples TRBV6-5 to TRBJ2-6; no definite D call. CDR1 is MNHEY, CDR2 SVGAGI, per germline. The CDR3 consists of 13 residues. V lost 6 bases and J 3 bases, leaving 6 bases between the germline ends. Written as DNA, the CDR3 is TGTGCCAGCAGCCGCAATGGGGCCAACGTCCTGACTTTC. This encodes CASSRNGANVLTF.

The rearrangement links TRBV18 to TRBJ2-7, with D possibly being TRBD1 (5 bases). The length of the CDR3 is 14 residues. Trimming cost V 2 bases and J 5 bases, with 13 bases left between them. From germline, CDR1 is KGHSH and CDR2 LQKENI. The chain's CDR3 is CASSPFGGRDEQYF. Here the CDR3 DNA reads TGTGCCAGCTCACCATTCGGTGGCAGGGACGAGCAGTACTTC.

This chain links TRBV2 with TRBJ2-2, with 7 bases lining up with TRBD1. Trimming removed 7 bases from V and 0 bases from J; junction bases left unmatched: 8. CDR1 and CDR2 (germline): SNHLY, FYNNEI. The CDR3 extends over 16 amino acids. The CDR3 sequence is CASIGRDRPNTGELFF. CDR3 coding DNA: TGTGCCAGCATCGGCCGGGACAGACCGAACACCGGGGAGCTGTTTTTT.

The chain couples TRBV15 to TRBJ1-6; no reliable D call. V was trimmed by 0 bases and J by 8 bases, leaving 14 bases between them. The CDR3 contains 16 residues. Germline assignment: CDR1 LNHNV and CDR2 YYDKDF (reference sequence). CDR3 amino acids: CATSRDGSAVDSPLHF. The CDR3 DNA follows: TGTGCCACCAGCAGAGATGGGTCGGCGGTGGATTCACCCCTCCACTTT.

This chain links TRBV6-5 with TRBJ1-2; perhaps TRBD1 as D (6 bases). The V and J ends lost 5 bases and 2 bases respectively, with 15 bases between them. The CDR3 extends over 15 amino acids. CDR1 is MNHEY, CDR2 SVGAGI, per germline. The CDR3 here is CASSLTGSSNYGYTF. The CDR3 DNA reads TGTGCCAGCAGTCTCACAGGGTCGTCAAACTATGGCTACACCTTC.

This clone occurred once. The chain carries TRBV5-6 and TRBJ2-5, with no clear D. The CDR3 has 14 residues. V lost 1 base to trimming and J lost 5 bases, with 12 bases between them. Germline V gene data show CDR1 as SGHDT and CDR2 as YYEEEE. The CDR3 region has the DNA TGTGCCAGCAGCTTGCTCTCGGCAGTTGAGACCCAGTACTTC. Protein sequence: CASSLLSAVETQYF.

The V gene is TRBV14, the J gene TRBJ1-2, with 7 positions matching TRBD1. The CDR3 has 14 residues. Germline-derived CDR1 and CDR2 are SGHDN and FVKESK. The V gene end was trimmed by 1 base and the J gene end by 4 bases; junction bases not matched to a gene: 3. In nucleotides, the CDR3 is TGTGCCAGCAGCCAAGTTCCAGGGGGCTATGGCTACACCTTC. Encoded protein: CASSQVPGGYGYTF.